Below, one T cell receptor (beta chain) is given with its context. Its antigen target is currently unknown. This may arise from a read error, as a much more abundant clone is one base away. This sample was included in a study of blood T cells in healthy people across ages (dated by TCRdb to about 2015). About the study as a whole: Template switching captured roughly one uniquely barcoded TCR beta cDNA molecule per two T cells in model experiments. Using deep sequencing normalized with unique cDNA molecular identifiers, the study measured how TCR beta repertoire diversity changes with age. Donors were grouped into four age groups: young (average about 15 years), middle-aged (39), aged (62) and long-lived (approximately 82). To avoid experimental bias, donors of different ages were distributed randomly across sequencing lanes. For two donors (one aged 18 to 29 and one aged 80 or older), the study analyzed two additional independent replicas of 1 million unique cDNA reads from the same blood draw. The paper as a whole reports these results and caveats: Observed TCR beta diversity per million T cells fell roughly linearly with age, and a significant reduction was already apparent by age about 43. Total diversity estimates from one million sequenced T cells were considered lower bounds and underestimates. Because donor CMV infection status was unknown, age-related changes in expanded clonotypes were potentially confounded. Observed TCR beta diversity correlated strongly with the percentage of naive T cells measured by flow cytometry. Conclusive comparison of naive and antigen-experienced compartments was prevented by the profiling of bulk unsorted PBMCs. The long-lived group showed more naive CD4+ T cells, fewer expanded clones and increased TCR diversity than the aged group, suggesting age selection.

Donors were about 36 systemically healthy Caucasian individuals from Russia aged roughly 6 to 95 years. Roughly 11 milliliters of peripheral blood were drawn from each donor into EDTA-treated Vacutainer tubes. PBMCs were isolated by Ficoll-Paque density-gradient centrifugation, with at least 7 million obtained per sample. Trizol reagent was used to extract total RNA from the PBMCs, yielding at least 6 micrograms per sample. The percentages of naive CD45RAhigh/CD27high T cells were determined by flow cytometry on a PBMC aliquot from every donor. The CDR3 has 10 amino acids, counting the end cysteine and phenylalanine. CDR3 DNA only is kept here, 30 bases in frame from base 1. V is clipped by 3 bases and J by 5 bases, and the sequence between their germline boundaries is 3 bases long. CDR1 and CDR2 were assigned from the germline V gene as SQVTM and ANQGSEA. Receptor libraries were prepared by 5' RACE. Instrument on record: Illumina HiSeq 2500. A second PCR of roughly 6 to 12 cycles was performed with a sample-barcoded 5' primer and a J-beta primer mix. A template-switch 5' adaptor carrying 12 random nucleotides introduced a unique molecular identifier onto each TCR beta cDNA molecule. Each sample yielded at least 3 million CDR3-containing paired-end reads. The Mint cDNA synthesis kit, primed by a TRBC-specific oligonucleotide, was used to synthesize first-strand cDNA from all RNA. All cDNA was treated with uracil-DNA glycosylase and then went through a first 18-cycle PCR with the universal primers M1SS and BC2_uni_R. The authors processed their data as follows. For normalization, 1 million high-quality reads were randomly selected from each sample, with every read carrying a distinct molecular identifier. Instead of being binned into consensus sequences, reads that shared molecular identifiers were thrown out. MiTCR, set to a Q25 quality threshold and the strictest error-elimination algorithm, was used for CDR3 identification, clonotype clustering and error correction. A nonparametric unseen species model with Euler transformation was used to estimate a lower bound on total TCR beta diversity. TCRdb trimmed public reads at Q25 via fastp, called clones via MiXCR and kept in-frame beta chains. Each entry is one CDR3 protein sequence, shown with its most common DNA and genes. The authors' filters were not applied to this entry. Here the sample has about 1.4 million distinct CDR3 sequences; around 59% occur a single time. Over 5% of the sample rests with the top ten.

The rearranged segments are TRBV29-1 and TRBJ2-3, with the D gene uncertain. The sequenced sample was blood. The receptor was derived from a man aged 18 to 35 in good health. The DNA reads as follows: TGCAGCGTTGATTTAGATACGCAGTATTTT. This encodes CSVDLDTQYF.